This T cell receptor beta chain stems from a study of response to subunit inactivated influenza vaccine. TCRdb redid the calling of the RT-PCR reads with MiXCR, one entry per CDR3 protein. The table includes 550,000 to 600,000 distinct CDR3 sequences, roughly 12% detected once. About this clonotype itself: What it binds is not known.

Broader study findings: Authors suggested few new T cells are recruited by each seasonal influenza vaccination.

Sequenced material: PBMCs from blood, taken on the day of vaccination. This receptor was taken from a man aged 50-60 years who received an inactivated influenza vaccine.

The CDR3 nucleotides are TGCAGCGTTAGGGACACAACCTACGAGCAGTACTTC. It codes for CSVRDTTYEQYF. This chain joins TRBV29-1 and TRBJ2-7; a weak D match, TRBD1 (6 bases). Trimming pared 5 bases from V and 2 bases from J, leaving 10 bases between. This CDR3 has 12 residues. The germline CDR1 and CDR2 sequences are SQVTM and ANQGSEA.